Following are 21 T cell receptor beta chains from one sample sequenced in a study of cytomegalovirus exposure and HLA in healthy donors. 60 Vbeta and 13 Jbeta primers were used in PCR. TCRdb's table, derived via immunoSEQ multiplex PCR, lists solely in-frame clones and lacks some. The sample lists approximately 180,000 clones; around four fifths were seen once. The sample consisted of PBMCs. All receptors derive from a woman aged 60-75 years in good health and CMV-seropositive.

V gene TRBV29-1 combines with J gene TRBJ1-1; TRBD1 aligns across 7 bases. V lost 4 bases, J lost 5 bases, and 10 bases stayed unmatched. The germline CDR1 and CDR2 sequences are SQVTM and ANQGSEA. The CDR3 runs 14 residues. The CDR3 here is CSVGGRQGPTEAFF. DNA of the CDR3: TGCAGCGTTGGAGGAAGACAGGGACCAACTGAAGCTTTCTTT. Using reference TRBV29-1 and TRBJ1-1 for the parts outside the CDR3, the full variable domain is SAVISQKPSRDICQRGTSLTIQCQVDSQVTMMFWYRQQPGQSLTLIATANQGSEATYESGFVIDKFPISRPNLTFSTLTVSNMSPEDSSIYLCSVGGRQGPTEAFFGQGTRLTVV.

The DNA of the CDR3 is TGTGCCAGCAGCCTCTCCCCCGGGAACTATGGCTACACCTTC. It encodes CASSLSPGNYGYTF. The chain uses TRBV5-6 and TRBJ1-2; D is undetermined. V lost 4 bases and J 2 bases, leaving 12 bases between the germline ends. Germline V gene lookup returns CDR1 SGHDT and CDR2 YYEEEE. The CDR3 is 14 residues long.

The chain recombines TRBV5-5 with TRBJ2-3; D unresolved. CDR1 SGHKS and CDR2 YYEKEE come from the germline V gene (reference sequence). CDR3 size: 11 residues. V was pared by 2 bases and J by 8 bases, with 6 bases between. This CDR3 is CASSFLGTQYF. Written as DNA, the CDR3 is TGTGCCAGCAGCTTTCTAGGTACGCAGTATTTT. The entire variable domain, with the rest obtained from reference TRBV5-5 and TRBJ2-3, is as follows: DAGVTQSPTHLIKTRGQQVTLRCSPISGHKSVSWYQQVLGQGPQFIFQYYEKEERGRGNFPDRFSARQFPNYSSELNVNALLLGDSALYLCASSFLGTQYFGPGTRLTVL.

The chain combines TRBV6-5 with TRBJ2-1, with D hard to call. The CDR3 totals 14 residues. Germline V gene data show CDR1 as MNHEY and CDR2 as SVGAGI. Trimming pared 3 bases from V and 6 bases from J, leaving 12 bases between. CDR3 coding DNA: TGTGCCAGCAGTTATGCGGCTTCGGTCAATGAGCAGTTCTTC. It translates to CASSYAASVNEQFF.

CDR3 region: CASSPRDRDSPLHF. CDR3 DNA sequence: TGTGCCAGCAGCCCCCGGGACAGAGATTCACCCCTCCACTTT. The chain carries TRBV9 and TRBJ1-6; TRBD1 agrees at 7 bases. Germline values: CDR1 SGDLS, CDR2 YYNGEE. V gave up 4 bases and J gave up 8 bases; unmatched junction bases: 6. The CDR3 covers 14 residues.

The chain is built from TRBV10-1 and TRBJ1-5, with D unresolved. Per the germline V gene, CDR1 is WNHNN and CDR2 is SYGVQD (reference sequence). Trimming took 4 bases from V and 0 from J, leaving 16 bases between them. This CDR3 contains 17 residues. CDR3 sequence: CASSVNRDTDSNQPQHF. CDR3 DNA sequence: TGCGCCAGCAGTGTCAACCGGGATACTGATAGCAATCAGCCCCAGCATTTT.

This clone appeared a few times. The chain is built from TRBV27 and TRBJ2-2; D may be TRBD2 (7 bases). The CDR3 consists of 15 residues. V lost 6 bases and J lost 6, with 17 bases in between. Germline V lookup: CDR1 MNHEY, CDR2 SMNVEV (reference sequence). DNA of the CDR3: TGTGCCAGCAGAGGGGGGGGCGTTGGTTCCGGGGAGCTGTTTTTT. Its translation is CASRGGGVGSGELFF.

The chain uses TRBV4-2 and TRBJ2-7; 11 nucleotides match TRBD2. Germline CDR1 and CDR2: LGHNA and YNFKEQ. J gave up 3 bases and V 0 bases, and 13 bases lay outside the gene matches. The length of the CDR3 is 19 residues. CDR3 in DNA: TGTGCCAGCAGCCAAGATATGGGAACGACTAGCGGGAAGTTCTACGAGCAGTACTTC. It specifies CASSQDMGTTSGKFYEQYF.

The V and J genes are TRBV5-4 and TRBJ2-5; TRBD1 matches 8 bases. The CDR3 runs 15 residues. From germline, CDR1 is SGHNT and CDR2 YYREEE (reference sequence). V lost 4 bases and J lost 3; bases outside the gene matches: 8. Here the CDR3 DNA reads TGTGCCAGCAGCGGTCAGACAGGGGTGGAAGAGACCCAGTACTTC. Amino acids: CASSGQTGVEETQYF.

This chain links TRBV7-3 with TRBJ2-7; no clear D. Per germline, CDR1 SGHTA and CDR2 FQGTGA. This CDR3 is built from 11 residues. V lost 8 bases and J lost 6, with 11 bases in between. The CDR3 is CASPRFGEQYF. The CDR3 DNA follows: TGTGCCAGCCCGCGATTCGGCGAGCAGTACTTC.

The chain couples TRBV7-3 to TRBJ2-2; 7 positions agree with TRBD2. Germline V gene lookup returns CDR1 SGHTA and CDR2 FQGTGA. The CDR3 is made up of 17 amino acids. V lost 4 bases and J lost 6; bases outside the gene matches: 14. In DNA, the CDR3 is TGTGCCAGCAGCTGGATTAGCGGGCTCGGGGCGGCCGGGGAGCTGTTTTTT. The encoded protein is CASSWISGLGAAGELFF.

V gene TRBV5-1 combines with J gene TRBJ2-3; D not certain. CDR1 and CDR2 from the germline V gene are SGHRS and YFSETQ. V shed 3 bases and J shed 3 bases, with 11 bases lying between them. The CDR3 totals 14 residues. DNA for the CDR3: TGCGCCAGCAGCTACCAGGCCTCGACAGATACGCAGTATTTT. Its translation: CASSYQASTDTQYF.

The sample holds a few counts of this clone. V usage is TRBV6-6 and J usage is TRBJ2-2; no reliable D call. V lost 5 bases and J lost 4, with 5 bases in between. CDR1 and CDR2 (germline): MNHNY, SVGAGI (reference sequence). The CDR3 runs to 12 residues. This CDR3 is CASSQFTGELFF. The CDR3, as DNA: TGTGCCAGCAGTCAATTCACCGGGGAGCTGTTTTTT.

The chain couples TRBV7-3 to TRBJ2-2; 8 nucleotides line up with TRBD2. The J segment lost 6 bases and the V segment lost 5 bases, leaving 5 bases of the junction unmatched. This CDR3 spans 14 amino acids. The germline V gene encodes CDR1 SGHTA and CDR2 FQGTGA. The CDR3 reads CASSPGGNSGELFF. Here the CDR3 DNA reads TGTGCCAGCAGCCCGGGGGGGAATTCCGGGGAGCTGTTTTTT. The variable domain in full, completed from reference TRBV7-3 and TRBJ2-2, reads GAGVSQTPSNKVTEKGKYVELRCDPISGHTALYWYRQSLGQGPEFLIYFQGTGAADDSGLPNDRFFAVRPEGSVSTLKIQRTERGDSAVYLCASSPGGNSGELFFGEGSRLTVL.

The CDR3 DNA sequence: TGCGCCAGCAGCGTCGGGACAGGGACACACGGGCAGTTCTTC. Translation: CASSVGTGTHGQFF. The V and J genes are TRBV5-1 and TRBJ2-1; 9 nucleotides agree with TRBD1. The CDR3 is made up of 14 amino acids. The V segment lost 4 bases and the J segment 12 bases; nucleotides outside the gene matches: 11. Germline V lookup: CDR1 SGHRS, CDR2 YFSETQ.

V and J are TRBV6-1 and TRBJ2-2; the D gene is possibly TRBD2 (7 bases). The CDR3 sequence is 15 residues long. Per the germline V gene, CDR1 is MNHNS and CDR2 is SASEGT. Trimming removed 0 bases at V and 6 bases at J, with 11 bases between. CDR3 coding DNA: TGTGCCAGCAGTGAAGCCACGGGGGGCTCCGGGGAGCTGTTTTTT. It yields the protein CASSEATGGSGELFF.

This chain uses TRBV5-6 with TRBJ2-1; D is ambiguous. Trimming took off 0 bases at V and 0 bases at J, with 16 bases between the two ends. The V gene's germline CDR1 is SGHDT and CDR2 YYEEEE. This CDR3 is built from 18 residues. The CDR3 protein is CASSLVARRLRSYNEQFF. The CDR3 bases are TGTGCCAGCAGCTTGGTTGCACGCAGGTTACGCTCCTACAATGAGCAGTTCTTC.

This clone is a singleton in its sample. The chain recombines TRBV19 with TRBJ1-5; the match to TRBD1 covers 7 bases. From germline, CDR1 is LNHDA and CDR2 SQIVND (reference sequence). This CDR3 is 15 amino acids long. V dropped 6 bases and J dropped 0; count of bases not matched to a gene: 5. CDR3 sequence reads: CASRYRGYSNQPQHF. CDR3 nucleotide sequence: TGTGCCAGTAGATACAGGGGTTATAGCAATCAGCCCCAGCATTTT.

The CDR3 loop reads CAWSVQGYGYTF. CDR3 sequence (DNA): TGTGCCTGGAGTGTTCAGGGCTATGGCTACACCTTC. This sequence joins TRBV30 and TRBJ1-2; TRBD1 might be the D (5 bases). The CDR3 sequence is 12 residues long. The ends were cut back, 0 bases at V and 4 bases at J, with 6 bases in the middle. CDR1 is GTSNPN and CDR2 is SVGIG in the germline V gene (reference sequence).

The chain combines TRBV28 with TRBJ1-1; maybe TRBD1 (6 bases). CDR1 is MDHEN and CDR2 is SYDVKM in the germline V gene. V was pared by 6 bases and J by 1 base, with 15 bases between. The CDR3 runs to 15 residues. Written as DNA, the CDR3 is TGTGCCAGCAGCTCAACCGGACAGCAGAACACTGAAGCTTTCTTT. It is translated as CASSSTGQQNTEAFF.

This rearrangement joins TRBV28 to TRBJ1-2, with TRBD1 matching 7 bases. In germline, CDR1 is MDHEN, CDR2 SYDVKM. The V segment lost 5 bases and the J segment 1 base; nucleotides outside the gene matches: 10. The CDR3 consists of 16 residues. CDR3 DNA: TGTGCCAGCAGTGTGAATGCCGGGACAGATAACTATGGCTACACCTTC. Its protein product is CASSVNAGTDNYGYTF.